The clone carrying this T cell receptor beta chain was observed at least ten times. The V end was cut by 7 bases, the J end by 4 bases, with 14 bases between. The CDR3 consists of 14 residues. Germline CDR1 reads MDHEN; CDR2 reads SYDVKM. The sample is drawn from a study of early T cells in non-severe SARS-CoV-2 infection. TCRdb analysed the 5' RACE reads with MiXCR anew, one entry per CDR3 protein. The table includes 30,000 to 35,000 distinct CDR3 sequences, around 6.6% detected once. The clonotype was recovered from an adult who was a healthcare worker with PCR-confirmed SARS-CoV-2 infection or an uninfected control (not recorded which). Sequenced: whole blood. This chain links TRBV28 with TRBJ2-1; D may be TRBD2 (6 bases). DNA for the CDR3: TGTGCCAGCACTCCGGGACTTGATTACAATGAGCAGTTCTTC. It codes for CASTPGLDYNEQFF.